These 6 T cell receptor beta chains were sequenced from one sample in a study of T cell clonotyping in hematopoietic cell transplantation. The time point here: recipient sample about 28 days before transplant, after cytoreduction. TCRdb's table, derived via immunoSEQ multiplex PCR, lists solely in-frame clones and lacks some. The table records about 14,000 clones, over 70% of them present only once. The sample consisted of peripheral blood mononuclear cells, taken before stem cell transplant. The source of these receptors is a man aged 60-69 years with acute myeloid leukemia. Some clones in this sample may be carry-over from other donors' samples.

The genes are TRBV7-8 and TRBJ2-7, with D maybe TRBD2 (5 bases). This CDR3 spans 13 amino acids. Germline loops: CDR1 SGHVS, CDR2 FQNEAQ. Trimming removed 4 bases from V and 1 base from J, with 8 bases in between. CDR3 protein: CASSSRGSYEQYF. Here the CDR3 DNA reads TGTGCCAGCAGCTCTCGGGGATCCTACGAGCAGTACTTC.

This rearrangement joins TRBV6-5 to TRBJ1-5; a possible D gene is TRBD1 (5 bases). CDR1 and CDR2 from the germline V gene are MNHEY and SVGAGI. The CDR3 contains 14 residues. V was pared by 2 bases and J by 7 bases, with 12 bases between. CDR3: CASSYGAGSQPQHF. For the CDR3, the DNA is TGTGCCAGCAGTTACGGAGCAGGGTCCCAGCCCCAGCATTTT.

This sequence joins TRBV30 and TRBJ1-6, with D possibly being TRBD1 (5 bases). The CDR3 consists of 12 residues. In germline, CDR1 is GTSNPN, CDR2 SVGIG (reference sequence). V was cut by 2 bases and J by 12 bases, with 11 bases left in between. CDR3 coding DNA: TGTGCCTGGAGTCGGACGCAGGGACCCCTCCACTTT. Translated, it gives CAWSRTQGPLHF.

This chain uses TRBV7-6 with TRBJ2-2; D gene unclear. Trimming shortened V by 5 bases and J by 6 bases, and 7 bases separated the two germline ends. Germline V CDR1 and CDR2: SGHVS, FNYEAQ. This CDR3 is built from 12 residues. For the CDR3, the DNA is TGTGCCAGCAGCCCTCCCTCCGGGGAGCTGTTTTTT. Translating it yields CASSPPSGELFF.

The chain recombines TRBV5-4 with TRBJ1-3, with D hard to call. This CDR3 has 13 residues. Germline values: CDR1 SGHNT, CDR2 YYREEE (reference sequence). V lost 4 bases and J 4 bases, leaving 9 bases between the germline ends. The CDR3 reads CASSHNQGNTIYF. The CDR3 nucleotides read TGTGCCAGCAGCCACAATCAGGGAAACACCATATATTTT.

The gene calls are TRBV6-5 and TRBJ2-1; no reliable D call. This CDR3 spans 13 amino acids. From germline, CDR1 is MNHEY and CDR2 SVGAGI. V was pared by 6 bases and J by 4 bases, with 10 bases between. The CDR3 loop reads CASSSLRYNEQFF. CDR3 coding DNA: TGTGCCAGCAGCTCTCTCAGGTACAATGAGCAGTTCTTC.